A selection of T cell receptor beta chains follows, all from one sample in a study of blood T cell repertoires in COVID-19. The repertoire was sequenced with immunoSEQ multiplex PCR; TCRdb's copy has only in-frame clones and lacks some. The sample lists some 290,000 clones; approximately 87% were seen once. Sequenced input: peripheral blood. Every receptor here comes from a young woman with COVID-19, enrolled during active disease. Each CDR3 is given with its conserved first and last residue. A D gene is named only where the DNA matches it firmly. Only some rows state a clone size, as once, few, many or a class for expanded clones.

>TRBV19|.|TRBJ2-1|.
TGTGCCAGTCAAAGCGGTTATTACAATGAGCAGTTCTTC
CASQSGYYNEQFF
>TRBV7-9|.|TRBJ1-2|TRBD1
TGTGCCAGCAGCTTGGTCCGACAGGGGGGTTACGGCTACACCTTC
CASSLVRQGGYGYTF
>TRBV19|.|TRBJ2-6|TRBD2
TGTGCCAGTAGGTCGGGCGGGAGGTCCGACTCTGGGGCCAACGTCCTGACTTTC
CASRSGGRSDSGANVLTF
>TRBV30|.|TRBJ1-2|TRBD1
TGTGCCTGGAGTGTACGGACAGGGCGAGGCTACACCTTC
CAWSVRTGRGYTF
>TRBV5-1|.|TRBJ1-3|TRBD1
TGCGCCAGCAGCTTGGCCGGGACAGCATTCGGAAACACCATATATTTT
CASSLAGTAFGNTIYF
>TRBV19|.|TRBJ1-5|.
TGTGCCAGTAGTTGGGGGCTCAATCAGCCCCAGCATTTT
CASSWGLNQPQHF
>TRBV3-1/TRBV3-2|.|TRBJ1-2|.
TGTGCCAGCAGCCAACAGTCTGCTCAAGCTAACTATGGCTACACCTTC
CASSQQSAQANYGYTF
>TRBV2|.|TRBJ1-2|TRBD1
TGTGCCAGCAGTGTACGGACAGGGGGTATTTTCGGCTACACCTTC
CASSVRTGGIFGYTF
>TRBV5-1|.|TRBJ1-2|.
TGCGCCAGCAGCTTAGACGGAGGAGCCTATGGCTACACCTTC
CASSLDGGAYGYTF
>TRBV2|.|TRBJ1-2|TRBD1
TGTGCCAGCAGTGGGGACAGGGGGTGGAATGGCTACACCTTC
CASSGDRGWNGYTF
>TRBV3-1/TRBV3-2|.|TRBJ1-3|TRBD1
TGTGCCAGCAGCCAAGATGTGGGACAGGGGTCTGGAAACACCATATATTTT
CASSQDVGQGSGNTIYF
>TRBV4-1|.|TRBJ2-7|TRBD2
TGCGCCAGCAGCCTGGGACTAGCGGGAGGGCCTTGGGAGCAGTACTTC
CASSLGLAGGPWEQYF
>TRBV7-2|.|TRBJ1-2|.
TGTGCCAGCAGCTTACTCGGGTCCTATGGCTACACCTTC
CASSLLGSYGYTF
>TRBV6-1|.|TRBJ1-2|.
TGTGCCAGCAGTGAAGATGAGGTCTATGGCTACACCTTC
CASSEDEVYGYTF
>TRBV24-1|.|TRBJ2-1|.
TGTGCCACCAGTGATCCCCTTAGCGGCAGCTCCTACAATGAGCAGTTCTTC
CATSDPLSGSSYNEQFF
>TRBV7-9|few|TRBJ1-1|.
TGTGCCAGCAGCTCCGGCTCGACAGTAAACACTGAAGCTTTCTTT
CASSSGSTVNTEAFF
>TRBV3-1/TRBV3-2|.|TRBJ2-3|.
TGTGCCAGCAGCCAAGAAACTAGCACAGATACGCAGTATTTT
CASSQETSTDTQYF
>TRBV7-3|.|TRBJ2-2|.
TGTGCCAGCAGCTCCGAGGGGGGGCTGGCCGGGGAGCTGTTTTTT
CASSSEGGLAGELFF
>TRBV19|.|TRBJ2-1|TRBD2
TGTGCCAGTAGTGTACTAGCGGGGAACAATGAGCAGTTCTTC
CASSVLAGNNEQFF
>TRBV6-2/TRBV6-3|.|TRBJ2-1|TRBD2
TGTGCCAGCAGTTACCGGACTAGCGGGCTATACAATGAGCAGTTCTTC
CASSYRTSGLYNEQFF
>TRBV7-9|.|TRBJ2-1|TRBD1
TGTGCCAGCAGCAGAGGACAGGGGGTCTACAATGAGCAGTTCTTC
CASSRGQGVYNEQFF
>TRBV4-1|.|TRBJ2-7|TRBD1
TGCGCCAGCAGCCCGGGACAGAGCTCCTACGAGCAGTACTTC
CASSPGQSSYEQYF
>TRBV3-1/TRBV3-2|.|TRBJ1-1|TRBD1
TGTGCCAGCAGCCACGGACTACCCAACAGGGGGAAGATGAACACTGAAGCTTTCTTT
CASSHGLPNRGKMNTEAFF
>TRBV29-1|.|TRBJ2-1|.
TGCAGCGGGGGTCTCTACAATGAGCAGTTCTTC
CSGGLYNEQFF
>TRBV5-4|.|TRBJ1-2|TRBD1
TGTGCCAGCAGCTCTGTCACAGGGGACTATGGCTACACCTTC
CASSSVTGDYGYTF
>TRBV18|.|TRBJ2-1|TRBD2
TGTGCCAGCTCACCACTAGCGGGAGTCGAGCAGTTCTTC
CASSPLAGVEQFF
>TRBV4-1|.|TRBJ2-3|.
TGCGCCAGCAGCCAAGTAACAGACGTTTCTTATACGCAGTATTTT
CASSQVTDVSYTQYF
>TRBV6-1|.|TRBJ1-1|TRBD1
TGTGCCAGCAGTGACAGGGGGCGCGTCACTGAAGCTTTCTTT
CASSDRGRVTEAFF
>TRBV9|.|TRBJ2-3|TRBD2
TGTGCCAGCAGCGGACTAGCGGGAGAGGTAGATACGCAGTATTTT
CASSGLAGEVDTQYF
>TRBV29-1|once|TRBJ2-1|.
TGCAGCGCCGGGGGGTTCAGGGGGCTTTCCTACAATGAGCAGTTCTTC
CSAGGFRGLSYNEQFF
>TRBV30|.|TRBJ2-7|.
TGTGCCTGGTCAGGGGAGACCGAGCAGTACTTC
CAWSGETEQYF
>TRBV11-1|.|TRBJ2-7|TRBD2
TGTGCCAGCAGGTCTACTAGCGGGGGGACCTACGAGCAGTACTTC
CASRSTSGGTYEQYF
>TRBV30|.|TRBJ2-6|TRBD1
TGTGCCTGGAGCGATGGACCGGGACAGGGGTATTTTTCTGGGGCCAACGTCCTGACTTTC
CAWSDGPGQGYFSGANVLTF
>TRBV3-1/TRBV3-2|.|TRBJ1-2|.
TGTGCCAGCAGCCAAGACCCCTACAGGGTACCTAACTATGGCTACACCTTC
CASSQDPYRVPNYGYTF
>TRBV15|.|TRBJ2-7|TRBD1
TGTGCCACCACCCTGACCGGGACAGGTGGTTACGAGCAGTACTTC
CATTLTGTGGYEQYF
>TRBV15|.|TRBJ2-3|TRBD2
TGTGCCACCAGCAGAGGGTTACTAGCGGGGTTCACAGATACGCAGTATTTT
CATSRGLLAGFTDTQYF
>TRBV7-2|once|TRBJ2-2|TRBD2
TGTGCCAGCAGCTTACGGACTAGCGGGAGGACCGGGGAGCTGTTTTTT
CASSLRTSGRTGELFF
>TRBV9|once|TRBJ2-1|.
TGTGCCAGCAGCGTAGATGGAGGAAGCTCCTACAATGAGCAGTTCTTC
CASSVDGGSSYNEQFF
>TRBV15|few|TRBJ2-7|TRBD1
TGTGCCACCAGCAGAGAACAGGGGGGCTCCTACGAGCAGTACTTC
CATSREQGGSYEQYF
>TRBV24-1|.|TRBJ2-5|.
TGTGCCACCGGGGAGACGGGAGAGACCCAGTACTTC
CATGETGETQYF
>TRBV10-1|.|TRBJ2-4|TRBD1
TGCGCCAGCAGTGACCAGACAGGGATCGGGAACATTCAGTACTTC
CASSDQTGIGNIQYF
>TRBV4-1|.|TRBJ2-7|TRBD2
TGCGCCAGCAGCCTCTCTAGCGGGAGGCTCTACGAGCAGTACTTC
CASSLSSGRLYEQYF
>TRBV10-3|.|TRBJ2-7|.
TGTGCCATCAGCGATCGGGACATCCCAACCTACGAGCAGTACTTC
CAISDRDIPTYEQYF